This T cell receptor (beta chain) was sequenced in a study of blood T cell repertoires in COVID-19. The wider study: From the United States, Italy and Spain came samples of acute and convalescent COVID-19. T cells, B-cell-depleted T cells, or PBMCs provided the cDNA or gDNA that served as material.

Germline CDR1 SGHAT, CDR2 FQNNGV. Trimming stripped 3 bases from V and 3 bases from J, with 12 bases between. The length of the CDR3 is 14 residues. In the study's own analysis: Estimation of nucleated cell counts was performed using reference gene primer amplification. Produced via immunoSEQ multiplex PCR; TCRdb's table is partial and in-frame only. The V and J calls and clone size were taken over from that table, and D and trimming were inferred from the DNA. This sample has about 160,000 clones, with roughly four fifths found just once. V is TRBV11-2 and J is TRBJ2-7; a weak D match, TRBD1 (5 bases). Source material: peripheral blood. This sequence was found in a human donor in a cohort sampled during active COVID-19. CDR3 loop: CASSFKAGNYEQYF. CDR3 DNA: TGTGCCAGCAGCTTTAAAGCAGGGAACTACGAGCAGTACTTC.